The 5 T cell receptor beta chains given below trace back to one sample, sequenced in a study of blood T cell repertoires in COVID-19. Only in-frame clones appear in the TCRdb table, and some are missing; sequencing was by immunoSEQ multiplex PCR. This repertoire shows 250,000 to 350,000 clones, approximately 89% found once; its top ten account for roughly 2.9%. The sequenced material came from PBMCs or T cells enriched from blood (not recorded which). These receptors were taken from a woman aged 45-59 years who had been exposed to COVID-19.

The rearrangement uses TRBV6-5 and TRBJ1-6; 7 bases map to TRBD1. CDR3 length: 15 residues. V trimming: 8 bases; J trimming: 1 base; junction bases outside the gene matches: 5. Germline-derived CDR1 and CDR2 are MNHEY and SVGAGI. Here the CDR3 DNA reads TGTGCCAGCGGGGACAGTGGGTCCTATAATTCACCCCTCCACTTT. Translated: CASGDSGSYNSPLHF.

This chain links TRBV12-3 or TRBV12-4 with TRBJ2-7; D might be TRBD2 (6 bases). V was pared by 6 bases and J by 3 bases, with 12 bases between. The CDR3 is 13 residues long. For the CDR3, the DNA is TGTGCCAGCAGCGGGGGTGACAGCTACGAGCAGTACTTC. Protein: CASSGGDSYEQYF.

This rearrangement joins TRBV28 to TRBJ1-5, with TRBD1 matching over 8 bases. CDR3 length: 13 residues. The germline gives CDR1 MDHEN, CDR2 SYDVKM. Losses at the gene ends were 11 bases for V and 1 base for J; bases not matched to a gene: 4. For the CDR3, the DNA is TGTGCCGGACAGGGAAGAAGCAATCAGCCCCAGCATTTT. Protein sequence: CAGQGRSNQPQHF.

The V gene is TRBV4-1, the J gene TRBJ1-6; D remains unclear. Trimming took off 1 base at V and 11 bases at J, with 9 bases between the two ends. Germline V gene sequence: CDR1 MGHRA, CDR2 YSYEKL. This CDR3 has 13 residues. CDR3 residues: CASSQGLQPPLHF. CDR3 DNA: TGCGCCAGCAGCCAAGGCCTACAGCCACCCCTCCACTTT.

The chain employs TRBV2 and TRBJ2-1, with 11 bases identical to TRBD2. V dropped 5 bases and J dropped 5; count of bases not matched to a gene: 14. This CDR3 has 18 amino acids. The germline CDR1 and CDR2 sequences are SNHLY and FYNNEI. DNA of the CDR3: TGTGCCAGCAGTCTCGAACTAGCGGGGGCTTCCCGTGACAATGAGCAGTTCTTC. This translates into CASSLELAGASRDNEQFF.